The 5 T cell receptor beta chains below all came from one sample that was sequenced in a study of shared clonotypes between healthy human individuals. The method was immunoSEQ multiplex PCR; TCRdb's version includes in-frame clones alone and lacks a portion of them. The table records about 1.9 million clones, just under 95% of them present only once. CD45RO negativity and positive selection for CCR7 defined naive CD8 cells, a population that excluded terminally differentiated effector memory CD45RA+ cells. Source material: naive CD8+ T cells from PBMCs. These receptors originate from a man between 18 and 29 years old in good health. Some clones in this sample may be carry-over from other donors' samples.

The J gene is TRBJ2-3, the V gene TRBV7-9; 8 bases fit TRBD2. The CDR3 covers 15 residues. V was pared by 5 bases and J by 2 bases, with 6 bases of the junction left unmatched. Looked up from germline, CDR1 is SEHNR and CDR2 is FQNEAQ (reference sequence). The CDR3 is CASSSSAGVTDTQYF. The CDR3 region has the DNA TGTGCCAGCAGCAGTTCAGCGGGGGTCACAGATACGCAGTATTTT.

The chain's CDR3 is CASRDRGLNTEAFF. DNA of the CDR3: TGTGCCAGCAGGGACAGGGGGCTGAACACTGAAGCTTTCTTT. The genes are TRBV6-5 and TRBJ1-1; the match to TRBD1 covers 11 bases. CDR1 is MNHEY and CDR2 is SVGAGI in the germline V gene. The CDR3 contains 14 residues. With V trimmed by 6 bases and J by 0 bases, 0 bases remained unmatched.

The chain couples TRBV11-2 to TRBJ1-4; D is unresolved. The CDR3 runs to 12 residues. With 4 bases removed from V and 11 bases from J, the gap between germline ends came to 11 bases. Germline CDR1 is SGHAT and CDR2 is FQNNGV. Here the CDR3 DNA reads TGTGCCAGCAGCTCGGGATCCGAGAAACTGTTTTTT. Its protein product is CASSSGSEKLFF.

CDR3 DNA: TGTGCCAGCGCGCTTACCGCTACCCAGTACTTC. Translating it yields CASALTATQYF. This rearrangement joins TRBV25-1 to TRBJ2-5; D not resolved. This CDR3 has 11 residues. Germline CDR1 and CDR2: MGHDK and SYGVNS. Deletions cut 8 bases from V and 8 bases from J, with 12 bases between.

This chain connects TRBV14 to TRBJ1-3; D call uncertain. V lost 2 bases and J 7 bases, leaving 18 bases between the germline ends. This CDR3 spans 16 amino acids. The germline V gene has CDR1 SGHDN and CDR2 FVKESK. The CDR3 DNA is TGTGCCAGCAGCCAAATTGGAAGGGAATCGCTTAACACCATATATTTT. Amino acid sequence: CASSQIGRESLNTIYF.